This TCR beta chain was retrieved from a study of cytomegalovirus exposure and HLA in healthy donors. Study-level findings and limits: Altogether, 150 or so TCR beta chains were recorded as cytomegalovirus-associated. There were some public TCRs occurring in many donors, but most TCR sequences were rare. Segments of the TCR beta V type were, in most cases, productive about 90% or about 30% of the time in an earlier analysis.

Details on this clone: The antigen is undetermined.

Germline CDR1 is LNHDA and CDR2 is SQIVND (reference sequence). The J segment lost 1 base and the V segment lost 5 bases, leaving 13 bases of the junction unmatched. The CDR3 contains 19 residues. Primers: 60 Vbeta forward and 13 Jbeta reverse. Data came from immunoSEQ multiplex PCR; TCRdb stores just in-frame clones and leaves some out. The repertoire holds approximately 110,000 clones, with roughly 69% as singletons. Donors were ostensibly healthy at sampling, although undocumented immune exposures were probable. V is TRBV19 and J is TRBJ2-7, with 14 bases that match TRBD2. The TCR comes from a man aged 50 or older in good health and CMV-seropositive. The material sequenced was PBMCs. The chain's CDR3 is CASSQNLGLAGVPSYEQYF. For the CDR3, the DNA is TGTGCCAGTAGTCAAAACCTGGGACTAGCGGGGGTGCCGTCCTACGAGCAGTACTTC.